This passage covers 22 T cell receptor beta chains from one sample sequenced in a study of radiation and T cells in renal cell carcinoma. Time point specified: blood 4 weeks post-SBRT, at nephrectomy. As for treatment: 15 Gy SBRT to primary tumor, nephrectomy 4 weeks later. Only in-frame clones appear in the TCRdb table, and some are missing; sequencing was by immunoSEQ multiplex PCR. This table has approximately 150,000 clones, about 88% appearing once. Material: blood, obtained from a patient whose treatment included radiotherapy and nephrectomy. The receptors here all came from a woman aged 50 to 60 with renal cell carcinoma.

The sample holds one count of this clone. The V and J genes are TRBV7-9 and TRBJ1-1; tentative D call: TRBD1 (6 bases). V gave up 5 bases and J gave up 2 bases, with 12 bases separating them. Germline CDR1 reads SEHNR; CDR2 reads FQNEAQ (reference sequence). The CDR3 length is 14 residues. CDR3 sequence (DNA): TGTGCCAGCAGCGCCCGGACAGACAACACTGAAGCTTTCTTT. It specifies CASSARTDNTEAFF.

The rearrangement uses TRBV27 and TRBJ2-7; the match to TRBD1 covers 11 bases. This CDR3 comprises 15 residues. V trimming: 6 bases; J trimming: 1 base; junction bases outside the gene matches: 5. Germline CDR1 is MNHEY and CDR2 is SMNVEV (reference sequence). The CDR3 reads CASSEGQGGSYEQYF. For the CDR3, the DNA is TGTGCCAGCAGCGAGGGACAGGGGGGATCCTACGAGCAGTACTTC.

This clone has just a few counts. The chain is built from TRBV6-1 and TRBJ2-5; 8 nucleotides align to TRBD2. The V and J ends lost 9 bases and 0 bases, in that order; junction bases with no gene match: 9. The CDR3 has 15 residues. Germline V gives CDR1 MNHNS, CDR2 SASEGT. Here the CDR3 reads CASAPTSEYQETQYF. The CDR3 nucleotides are TGTGCCAGTGCTCCGACTAGCGAGTACCAAGAGACCCAGTACTTC.

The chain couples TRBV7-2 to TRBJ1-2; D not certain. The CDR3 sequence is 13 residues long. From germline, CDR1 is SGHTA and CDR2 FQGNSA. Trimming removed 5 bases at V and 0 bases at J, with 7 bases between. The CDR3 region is CASSPRTNYGYTF. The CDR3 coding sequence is TGTGCCAGCAGCCCCCGAACTAACTATGGCTACACCTTC.

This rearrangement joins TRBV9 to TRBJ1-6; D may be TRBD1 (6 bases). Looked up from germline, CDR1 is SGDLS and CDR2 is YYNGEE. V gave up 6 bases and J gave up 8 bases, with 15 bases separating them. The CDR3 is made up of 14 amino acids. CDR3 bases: TGTGCCAGCAAGGGGGGGGAGAGGGATTCACCCCTCCACTTT. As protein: CASKGGERDSPLHF.

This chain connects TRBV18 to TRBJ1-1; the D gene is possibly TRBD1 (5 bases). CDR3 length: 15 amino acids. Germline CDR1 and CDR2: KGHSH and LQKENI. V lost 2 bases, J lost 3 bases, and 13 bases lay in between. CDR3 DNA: TGTGCCAGCTCACCAATGGGGGTATCAGACACTGAAGCTTTCTTT. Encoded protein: CASSPMGVSDTEAFF.

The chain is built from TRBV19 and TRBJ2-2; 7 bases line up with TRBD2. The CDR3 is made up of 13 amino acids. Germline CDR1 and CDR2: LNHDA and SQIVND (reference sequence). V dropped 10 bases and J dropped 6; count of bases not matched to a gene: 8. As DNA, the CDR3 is TGTGCCACCAAGCGGGGTCTTGCCGGGGAGCTGTTTTTT. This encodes CATKRGLAGELFF.

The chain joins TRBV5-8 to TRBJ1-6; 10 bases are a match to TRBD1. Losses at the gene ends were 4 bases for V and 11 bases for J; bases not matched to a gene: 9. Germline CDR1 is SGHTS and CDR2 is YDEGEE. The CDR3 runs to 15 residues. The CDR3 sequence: CASSLGTGATAPLHF. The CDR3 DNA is TGTGCCAGCAGCCTTGGGACAGGGGCGACGGCACCCCTCCACTTT.

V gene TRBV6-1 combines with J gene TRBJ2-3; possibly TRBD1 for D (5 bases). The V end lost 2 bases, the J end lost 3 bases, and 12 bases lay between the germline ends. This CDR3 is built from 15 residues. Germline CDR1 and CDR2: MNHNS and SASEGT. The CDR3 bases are TGTGCCAGCAGTGAACGGCAGGGTGGTACAGATACGCAGTATTTT. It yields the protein CASSERQGGTDTQYF.

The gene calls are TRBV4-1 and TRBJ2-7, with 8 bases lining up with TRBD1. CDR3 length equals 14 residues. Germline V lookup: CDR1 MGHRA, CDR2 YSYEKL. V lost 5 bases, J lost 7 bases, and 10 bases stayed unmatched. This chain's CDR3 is CASSWPDRVEEQYF. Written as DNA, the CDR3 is TGCGCCAGCAGCTGGCCGGACAGGGTCGAGGAGCAGTACTTC.

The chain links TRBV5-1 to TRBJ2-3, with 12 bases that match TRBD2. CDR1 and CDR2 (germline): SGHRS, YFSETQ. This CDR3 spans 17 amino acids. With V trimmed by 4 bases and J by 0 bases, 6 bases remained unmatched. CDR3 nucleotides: TGCGCCAGCAGCCAACGGACTAGCGGGGCGAGCACAGATACGCAGTATTTT. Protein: CASSQRTSGASTDTQYF.

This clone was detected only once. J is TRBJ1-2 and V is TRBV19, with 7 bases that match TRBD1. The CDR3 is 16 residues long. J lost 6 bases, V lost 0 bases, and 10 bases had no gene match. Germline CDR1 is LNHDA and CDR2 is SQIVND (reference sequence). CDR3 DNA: TGTGCCAGTAGTATAGACCCCGGGACAGAGGGGGATGGCTACACCTTC. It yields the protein CASSIDPGTEGDGYTF.

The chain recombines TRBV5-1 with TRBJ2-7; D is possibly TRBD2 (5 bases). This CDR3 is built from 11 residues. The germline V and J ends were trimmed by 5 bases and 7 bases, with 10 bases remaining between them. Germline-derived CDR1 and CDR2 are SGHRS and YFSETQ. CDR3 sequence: CASRDSGEQYF. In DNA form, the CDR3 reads TGCGCCAGCAGGGACTCGGGGGAGCAGTACTTC.

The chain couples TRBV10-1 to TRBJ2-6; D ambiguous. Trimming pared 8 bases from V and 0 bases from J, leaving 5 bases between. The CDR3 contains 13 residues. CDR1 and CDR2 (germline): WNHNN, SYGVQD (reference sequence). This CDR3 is CASGSSGANVLTF. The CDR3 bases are TGCGCCAGCGGATCCTCTGGGGCCAACGTCCTGACTTTC.

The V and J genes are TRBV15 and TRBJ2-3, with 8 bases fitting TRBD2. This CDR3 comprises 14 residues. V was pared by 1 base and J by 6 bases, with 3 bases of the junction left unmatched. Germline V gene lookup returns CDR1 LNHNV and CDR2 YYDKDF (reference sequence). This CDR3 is CATSRARGVDTQYF. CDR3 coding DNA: TGTGCCACCAGCAGAGCGCGGGGGGTGGATACGCAGTATTTT.

CDR3 DNA sequence: TGTGCCAGCAGTTACTCGCGGGACTACGAGCAGTACTTC. The encoded protein is CASSYSRDYEQYF. The chain uses TRBV6-5 and TRBJ2-7; D might be TRBD2 (6 bases). V gave up 0 bases and J gave up 3 bases, with 6 bases separating them. This CDR3 is 13 amino acids long. Per germline, CDR1 MNHEY and CDR2 SVGAGI.

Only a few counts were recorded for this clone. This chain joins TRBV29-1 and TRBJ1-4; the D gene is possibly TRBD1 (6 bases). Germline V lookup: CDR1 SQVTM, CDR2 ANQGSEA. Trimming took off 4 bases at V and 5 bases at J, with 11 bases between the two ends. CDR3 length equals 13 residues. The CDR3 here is CSVVRDINEKLFF. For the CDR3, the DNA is TGCAGCGTTGTGCGGGACATAAATGAAAAACTGTTTTTT.

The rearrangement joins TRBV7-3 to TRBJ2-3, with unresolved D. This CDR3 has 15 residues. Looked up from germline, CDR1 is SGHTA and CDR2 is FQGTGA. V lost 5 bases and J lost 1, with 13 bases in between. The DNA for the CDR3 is TGTGCCAGCAGCCCCGCCGCGGTGGGCACAGATACGCAGTATTTT. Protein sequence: CASSPAAVGTDTQYF.

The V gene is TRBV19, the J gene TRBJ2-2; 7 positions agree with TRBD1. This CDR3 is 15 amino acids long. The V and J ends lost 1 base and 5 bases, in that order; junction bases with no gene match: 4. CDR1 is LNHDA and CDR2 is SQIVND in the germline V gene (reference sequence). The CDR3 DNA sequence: TGTGCCAGTAGTATAGTGGAACAGGGGACCGGGGAGCTGTTTTTT. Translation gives CASSIVEQGTGELFF. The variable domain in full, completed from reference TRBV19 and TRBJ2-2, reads DGGITQSPKYLFRKEGQNVTLSCEQNLNHDAMYWYRQDPGQGLRLIYYSQIVNDFQKGDIAEGYSVSREKKESFPLTVTSAQKNPTAFYLCASSIVEQGTGELFFGEGSRLTVL.

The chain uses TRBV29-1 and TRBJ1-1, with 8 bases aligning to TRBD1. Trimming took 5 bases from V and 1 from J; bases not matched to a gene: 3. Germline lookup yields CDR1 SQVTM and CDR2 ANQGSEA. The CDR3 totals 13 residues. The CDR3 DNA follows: TGCAGCGTTTCCGACAGGGGGAACACTGAAGCTTTCTTT. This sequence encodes CSVSDRGNTEAFF.

DNA of the CDR3: TGTGCCAGCACCCAAAGGCAGGGGCCACTAGCCAAAAACATTCAGTACTTC. It translates to CASTQRQGPLAKNIQYF. V gene TRBV28 combines with J gene TRBJ2-4, with a possible D match to TRBD1 (6 bases). The CDR3 length is 17 residues. Germline lookup yields CDR1 MDHEN and CDR2 SYDVKM. Deletions cut 7 bases from V and 0 bases from J, with 19 bases between.

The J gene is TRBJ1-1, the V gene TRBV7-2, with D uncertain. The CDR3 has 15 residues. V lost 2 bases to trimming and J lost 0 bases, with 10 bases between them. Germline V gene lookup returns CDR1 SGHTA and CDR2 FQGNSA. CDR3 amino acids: CASSLRGPMNTEAFF. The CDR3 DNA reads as TGTGCCAGCAGCTTAAGAGGTCCGATGAACACTGAAGCTTTCTTT.